This entry features one T cell receptor (beta chain) sequence. The data are from a study of blood T cell repertoires in COVID-19. In the study overall: The samples span acute and convalescent COVID-19 from the United States, Italy and Spain. Sample material is recorded as cDNA or gDNA derived from T cells, B-cell-depleted T cells, or PBMCs.

With 5 bases clipped from V and 8 bases from J, the junction kept 8 bases outside the gene matches. From germline, CDR1 is KGHSH and CDR2 LQKENI. The CDR3 has 14 amino acids. Original analysis: Amplification from reference gene primers served as the basis for estimated nucleated cell counts. The repertoire was sequenced with immunoSEQ multiplex PCR; TCRdb's copy has only in-frame clones and lacks some. D and trimming come from the DNA, and the V and J calls and clone size come from that table. The table shows 99,000 or so clones, with around 83% occurring only once. V gene TRBV18 combines with J gene TRBJ1-4; 7 bases line up with TRBD1. This TCR derives from a woman aged 80 or over with acute or convalescent COVID-19. The sequencing sample was made of peripheral blood. The CDR3 nucleotides are TGTGCCAGCTCAGTCACCGGGACAGTCGAAAAACTGTTTTTT. This encodes CASSVTGTVEKLFF.